Shown below are 27 T cell receptor beta chains from a single sample sequenced in a study of T cells after yellow fever vaccination. One entry per CDR3 protein results from TCRdb running MiXCR on the 5' RACE reads. The data hold approximately 150,000 distinct CDR3 sequences, with about 8% observed a single time. The specimen comprised CD4+ T cells sorted from PBMCs, sampled 5 days after the yellow fever booster vaccination. These receptors were collected from a man in his thirties or forties who received the YFV17D yellow fever vaccine.

This clonotype was seen a handful of times. This chain joins TRBV12-3 or TRBV12-4 and TRBJ1-1; the D gene is possibly TRBD1 (6 bases). Deletions cut 6 bases from V and 5 bases from J, with 16 bases between. The CDR3 covers 14 residues. The CDR3 loop is CASSPGEERTEAFF. The DNA of the CDR3 is TGTGCCAGCAGCCCAGGGGAGGAGAGGACTGAAGCTTTCTTT.

The chain couples TRBV5-4 to TRBJ2-3; D remains unclear. The CDR3 consists of 12 residues. In germline, CDR1 is SGHNT, CDR2 YYREEE (reference sequence). With 6 bases removed from V and 2 bases from J, the gap between germline ends came to 7 bases. The CDR3 protein is CASKVDTDTQYF. In DNA form, the CDR3 reads TGTGCCAGCAAAGTAGACACAGATACGCAGTATTTT.

This clonotype has ten or more counts. This chain connects TRBV6-2 or TRBV6-3 to TRBJ2-5, with 12 positions matching TRBD2. Trimming cost V 4 bases and J 3 bases; bases outside gene matches: 0. The CDR3 contains 14 residues. Germline lookup yields CDR1 MNHEY and CDR2 SVGEGT. The CDR3 reads CASSWTSGKETQYF. CDR3 DNA: TGTGCCAGCAGTTGGACTAGCGGGAAAGAGACCCAGTACTTC.

V and J are TRBV10-3 and TRBJ2-1; 8 bases agree with TRBD2. The CDR3 covers 17 residues. Per germline, CDR1 ENHRY and CDR2 SYGVKD. V lost 0 bases to trimming and J lost 5 bases; unmatched junction nucleotides: 9. The CDR3 sequence: CAISESNGRVDNNEQFF. For the CDR3, the DNA is TGTGCCATCAGTGAGTCGAACGGGAGGGTCGATAACAATGAGCAGTTCTTC.

This clonotype has at least ten counts. The DNA of the CDR3 is TGTGCCAGCAGCCAAGAAAGAAAACGTTCGGGACCGACGGTCCACGAGCAGTACTTC. Its protein is CASSQERKRSGPTVHEQYF. The gene calls are TRBV3-1 and TRBJ2-7; perhaps D is TRBD1 or TRBD2 (5 bases each). Germline-derived CDR1 and CDR2 are LGHDT and YNNKEL (reference sequence). V dropped 0 bases and J dropped 5 bases, with 26 bases sitting between them. This CDR3 comprises 19 residues.

This clonotype was detected many times. V gene TRBV7-9 combines with J gene TRBJ2-2; D may be TRBD2 (6 bases). Trimming left V 3 bases short and J 4 bases short, with 12 bases between. CDR1 SEHNR and CDR2 FQNEAQ come from the germline V gene (reference sequence). The CDR3 spans 15 residues. The CDR3 here is CASSFLAIGTGELFF. The CDR3 DNA reads as TGTGCCAGCAGCTTTCTAGCGATTGGCACCGGGGAGCTGTTTTTT.

This clonotype was detected ten times or more. This rearrangement joins TRBV7-2 to TRBJ2-2; 7 nucleotides agree with TRBD2. The CDR3 contains 16 residues. Germline lookup yields CDR1 SGHTA and CDR2 FQGNSA. The J segment lost 6 bases and the V segment lost 2 bases, leaving 9 bases of the junction unmatched. Here the CDR3 reads CASSLTRREVAGELFF. The CDR3 DNA is TGTGCCAGCAGCTTAACCCGACGGGAGGTGGCCGGGGAGCTGTTTTTT.

This clonotype was counted between two and nine times. The V call is TRBV4-3, the J call TRBJ1-2; D not certain. Trimming shortened V by 4 bases and J by 6 bases, and 18 bases separated the two germline ends. CDR1 LGHNA and CDR2 YSLEER come from the germline V gene. The CDR3 has 15 amino acids. CDR3 sequence (DNA): TGCGCCAGCAGCCGGACTTTTGAGGGTTCGGATGGCTACACCTTC. Amino acid sequence: CASSRTFEGSDGYTF.

This clonotype has a count of ten or more. This chain links TRBV5-6 with TRBJ2-5, with 7 bases matching TRBD1. Per germline, CDR1 SGHDT and CDR2 YYEEEE. V dropped 4 bases and J dropped 5; count of bases not matched to a gene: 5. CDR3 size: 13 residues. CDR3 nucleotides: TGTGCCAGCAGCCAACAGGGGTATGAGACCCAGTACTTC. Translating gives CASSQQGYETQYF.

This clonotype came up many times. The V call is TRBV12-3 or TRBV12-4, the J call TRBJ2-7, with D tentatively TRBD2 (7 bases). The CDR3 is 16 residues long. With 5 bases removed from V and 4 bases from J, the gap between germline ends came to 21 bases. The CDR3 loop is CASSPRGGGGGYEQYF. The CDR3 region has the DNA TGTGCCAGCAGTCCCCGAGGAGGGGGAGGGGGGTACGAGCAGTACTTC.

This clonotype appeared many times. The chain uses TRBV12-3 or TRBV12-4 and TRBJ2-1; D not resolved. Between the trimmed V and J ends, which lost 3 bases and 7 bases, there was a span of 7 bases. The CDR3 sequence is 12 residues long. CDR3 sequence reads: CASSFLANEQFF. DNA for the CDR3: TGTGCCAGCAGTTTTTTAGCAAATGAGCAGTTCTTC.

This clonotype has at least ten counts. CDR3 nucleotides: TGTGCCAGCACTTGGTGGGGCGGGGAGCTGTTTTTT. Translated: CASTWWGGELFF. The chain has TRBV12-3 or TRBV12-4 and TRBJ2-2, with D unclear. This CDR3 region has 12 residues. V shed 7 bases and J shed 7 bases, with 10 bases lying between them.

This clonotype was found many times. The chain joins TRBV6-2 or TRBV6-3 to TRBJ2-7, with a weak D call TRBD2 (6 bases). The CDR3 runs to 13 residues. V was pared by 5 bases and J by 4 bases, with 12 bases between. Germline CDR1 MNHEY, CDR2 SVGEGT. CDR3 in DNA: TGTGCCAGCAGTACCCTTGGGGGGTACGAGCAGTACTTC. Its translation is CASSTLGGYEQYF.

This clonotype showed up many times. The V call is TRBV5-6, the J call TRBJ2-1; 8 bases match TRBD1. The CDR3 length is 16 residues. V was pared by 3 bases and J by 2 bases, with 7 bases of the junction left unmatched. Germline CDR1 SGHDT, CDR2 YYEEEE. The CDR3 loop reads CASSWWDRRAYNEQFF. CDR3 coding DNA: TGTGCCAGCAGCTGGTGGGACAGGAGAGCCTACAATGAGCAGTTCTTC.

This clonotype was detected ten times or more. The CDR3 bases are TGTGCCAGCAGCCGTCTAGCGGGAGATGGCTACGAGCAGTACTTC. The encoded protein is CASSRLAGDGYEQYF. The V and J genes are TRBV7-2 and TRBJ2-7; 10 positions agree with TRBD2. With V trimmed by 5 bases and J by 3 bases, 7 bases remained unmatched. The CDR3 runs to 15 residues. Per germline, CDR1 SGHTA and CDR2 FQGNSA.

The chain is built from TRBV11-2 and TRBJ2-1; weak D call: TRBD2 (7 bases). Trimming pared 0 bases from V and 9 bases from J, leaving 21 bases between. The CDR3 length is 17 residues. Germline V gene data show CDR1 as SGHAT and CDR2 as FQNNGV. In DNA, the CDR3 is TGTGCCAGCAGCTTAGAGGGGGGGCGGGGCGCCACTGGTGAGCAGTTCTTC. It is translated as CASSLEGGRGATGEQFF.

This clonotype was detected ten times or more. This sequence joins TRBV29-1 and TRBJ2-3, with TRBD2 matching 10 bases. The CDR3 is made up of 15 amino acids. The J segment lost 5 bases and the V segment lost 5 bases, leaving 10 bases of the junction unmatched. The V gene's germline CDR1 is SQVTM and CDR2 ANQGSEA. The CDR3, as DNA: TGCAGCGTTACAGGGCTAGCGGGAGTAGGAGATACGCAGTATTTT. It translates to CSVTGLAGVGDTQYF.

In this sample, this clonotype turned up many times. V and J are TRBV20-1 and TRBJ2-7; D is perhaps TRBD2 (6 bases). The CDR3 covers 13 residues. V shed 3 bases and J shed 5 bases, with 14 bases lying between them. Germline CDR1 and CDR2: DFQATT and SNEGSKA (reference sequence). CDR3 DNA sequence: TGCAGTGCTAGCCGGCCGGGAGCCAACGAGCAGTACTTC. This translates into CSASRPGANEQYF.

As for this clonotype: One base away lies a much larger clone, so this may be a sequencing read error. This chain joins TRBV5-1 and TRBJ2-1; 7 bases fit TRBD2. V lost 0 bases and J lost 8; bases outside the gene matches: 8. There are 15 residues in the CDR3. CDR1 and CDR2 (germline): SGHRS, YFSETQ. The CDR3 bases are TGCGCCAGCAGCTTGGGCGGGAGTCGGTCAGATGAGCAGTTCTTC. Residues: CASSLGGSRSDEQFF.

A note on this clonotype: A much bigger clone sits one base away, suggesting this may be a read error. The rearrangement links TRBV23-1 to TRBJ2-1; D is possibly TRBD1 or TRBD2 (5 bases each). TRBV23-1 is reported as an ORF; its role is uncertain. Trimming took 3 bases from V and 15 from J, leaving 18 bases between them. This CDR3 is 13 amino acids long. The CDR3 protein is CASSHPDSDGGFF. CDR3 coding DNA: TGCGCCAGCAGTCACCCCGACAGCGATGGGGGGTTCTTC.

At least ten counts were recorded for this clonotype. The V gene is TRBV5-1, the J gene TRBJ2-7, with TRBD1 identical over 8 bases. CDR3 length: 14 amino acids. The J segment lost 5 bases and the V segment lost 3 bases, leaving 7 bases of the junction unmatched. Germline V lookup: CDR1 SGHRS, CDR2 YFSETQ. The CDR3 region is CASSSDRGSDEQYF. Written as DNA, the CDR3 is TGCGCCAGCAGCTCCGACAGGGGTAGCGACGAGCAGTACTTC.

This clonotype was recorded many times. CDR3 residues: CASSSGTSVPEAFF. The CDR3 nucleotides are TGTGCCAGCAGCTCCGGGACGTCAGTTCCTGAAGCTTTCTTT. The rearrangement links TRBV7-8 to TRBJ1-1, with D perhaps matching TRBD1 (5 bases). V was clipped by 4 bases and J by 6 bases, with 15 bases between them. The CDR3 runs to 14 residues. Germline CDR1 is SGHVS and CDR2 is FQNEAQ.

The chain links TRBV6-5 to TRBJ2-5; TRBD1 matches at 9 bases. The J segment lost 3 bases and the V segment lost 0 bases, leaving 11 bases of the junction unmatched. The CDR3 sequence is 18 residues long. CDR1 is MNHEY, CDR2 SVGAGI, per germline. This chain's CDR3 is CASSYSRKLDRGKETQYF. For the CDR3, the DNA is TGTGCCAGCAGTTACTCGAGAAAATTAGACAGGGGGAAAGAGACCCAGTACTTC.

The chain employs TRBV7-3 and TRBJ2-6; no clear D gene. Germline V gene data show CDR1 as SGHTA and CDR2 as FQGTGA. The V and J ends lost 5 bases and 4 bases respectively, with 12 bases between them. This CDR3 region has 15 residues. CDR3 in DNA: TGTGCCAGCAGCCCAATACCGTCCGGGGCCAACGTCCTGACTTTC. Protein: CASSPIPSGANVLTF.

In this sample, this clonotype turned up many times. The rearrangement uses TRBV3-1 and TRBJ2-3, with 8 bases lining up with TRBD2. There are 17 residues in the CDR3. V was pared by 5 bases and J by 1 base, with 11 bases of the junction left unmatched. Germline lookup yields CDR1 LGHDT and CDR2 YNNKEL (reference sequence). CDR3 residues: CASSFLSGGRGTDTQYF. The CDR3 DNA sequence: TGTGCCAGCAGCTTTCTAAGCGGGGGTCGTGGCACAGATACGCAGTATTTT.

Remarks on this clonotype: Being one base from a much bigger clone, this may be a read error. V usage is TRBV20-1 and J usage is TRBJ1-3; D gene unclear. Germline CDR1 is DFQATT and CDR2 is SNEGSKA (reference sequence). The CDR3 spans 12 residues. V was trimmed by 6 bases and J by 12 bases, leaving 18 bases between them. Here the CDR3 DNA reads TGCAGTGCCACAAGGCCCTCCGCTAACATATATTTT. Its protein is CSATRPSANIYF.

This clonotype occurred a few times. The J gene is TRBJ2-1, the V gene TRBV9; D is unresolved. The V end lost 0 bases, the J end lost 0 bases, and 13 bases lay between the germline ends. The germline gives CDR1 SGDLS, CDR2 YYNGEE. This CDR3 comprises 17 residues. The CDR3 nucleotides read TGTGCCAGCAGCGTAGGATCCGGAATGAGCTCCTACAATGAGCAGTTCTTC. Its protein product is CASSVGSGMSSYNEQFF.